This entry is about one TCR beta chain. TCRdb keeps only in-frame clones here, not all; method: immunoSEQ multiplex PCR. The sample consists of about 8,000 clones, approximately 60% of them appearing once. The record originates from a study of sequential checkpoint blockade in melanoma. As for treatment: randomized to nivolumab then ipilimumab (arm A) or the reverse (arm B). The TCR comes from a human donor with melanoma. The material was CD8+ T cells sorted from blood (inferred from file names), obtained from a patient given nivolumab and ipilimumab in sequence.

The CDR3 here is CAIGPGTGPLYEQYF. Here the CDR3 DNA reads TGTGCCATAGGTCCCGGGACAGGGCCCCTCTACGAGCAGTACTTC. This chain uses TRBV7-3 with TRBJ2-7, with 9 positions matching TRBD1. The CDR3 consists of 15 residues. The V and J ends lost 10 bases and 3 bases, in that order; junction bases with no gene match: 13. CDR1 is SGHTA and CDR2 is FQGTGA in the germline V gene.